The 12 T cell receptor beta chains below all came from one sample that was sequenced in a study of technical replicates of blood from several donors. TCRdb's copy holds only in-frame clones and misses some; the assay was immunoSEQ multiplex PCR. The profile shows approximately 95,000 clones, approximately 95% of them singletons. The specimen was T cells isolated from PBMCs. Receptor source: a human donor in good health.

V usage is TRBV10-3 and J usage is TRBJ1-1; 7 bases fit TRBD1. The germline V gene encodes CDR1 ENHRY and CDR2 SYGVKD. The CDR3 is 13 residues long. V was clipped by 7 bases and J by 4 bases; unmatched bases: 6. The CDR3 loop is CAITRQGGTEAFF. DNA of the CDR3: TGTGCCATCACTCGGCAGGGGGGCACTGAAGCTTTCTTT.

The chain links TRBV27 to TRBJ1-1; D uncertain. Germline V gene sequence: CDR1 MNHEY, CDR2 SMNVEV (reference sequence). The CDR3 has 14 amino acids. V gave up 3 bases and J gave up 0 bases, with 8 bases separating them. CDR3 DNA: TGTGCCAGCAGTTTTTGGAGGATGAACACTGAAGCTTTCTTT. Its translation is CASSFWRMNTEAFF.

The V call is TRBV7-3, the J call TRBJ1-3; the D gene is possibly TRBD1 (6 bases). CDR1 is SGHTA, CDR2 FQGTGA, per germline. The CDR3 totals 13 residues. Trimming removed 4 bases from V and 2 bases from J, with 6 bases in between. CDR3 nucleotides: TGTGCCAGCAGCTCAGGGGCTGGAAACACCATATATTTT. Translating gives CASSSGAGNTIYF.

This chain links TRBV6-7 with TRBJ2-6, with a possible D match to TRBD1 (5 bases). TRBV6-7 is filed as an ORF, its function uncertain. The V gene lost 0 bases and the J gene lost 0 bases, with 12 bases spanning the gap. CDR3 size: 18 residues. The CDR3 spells CASSYSSQGDSGANVLTF. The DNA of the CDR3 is TGTGCCAGCAGTTACTCGAGCCAAGGGGACTCTGGGGCCAACGTCCTGACTTTC.

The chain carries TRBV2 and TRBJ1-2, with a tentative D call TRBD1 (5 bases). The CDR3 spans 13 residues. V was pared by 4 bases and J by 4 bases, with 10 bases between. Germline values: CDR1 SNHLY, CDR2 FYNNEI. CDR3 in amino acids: CASSAGIAYGYTF. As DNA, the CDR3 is TGTGCCAGCAGTGCAGGGATCGCCTATGGCTACACCTTC.

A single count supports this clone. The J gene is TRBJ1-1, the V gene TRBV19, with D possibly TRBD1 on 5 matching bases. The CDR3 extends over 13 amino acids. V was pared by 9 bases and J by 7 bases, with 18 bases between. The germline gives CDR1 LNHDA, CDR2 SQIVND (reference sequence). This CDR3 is CASGTPGGGEAFF. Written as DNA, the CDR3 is TGTGCCAGCGGGACCCCGGGGGGAGGTGAAGCTTTCTTT.

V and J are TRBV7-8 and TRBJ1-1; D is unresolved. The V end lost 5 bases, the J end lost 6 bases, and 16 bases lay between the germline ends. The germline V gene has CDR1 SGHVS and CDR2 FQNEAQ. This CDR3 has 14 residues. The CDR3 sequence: CASSPVGWRSEAFF. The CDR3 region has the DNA TGTGCCAGCAGCCCCGTTGGGTGGAGGTCTGAAGCTTTCTTT.

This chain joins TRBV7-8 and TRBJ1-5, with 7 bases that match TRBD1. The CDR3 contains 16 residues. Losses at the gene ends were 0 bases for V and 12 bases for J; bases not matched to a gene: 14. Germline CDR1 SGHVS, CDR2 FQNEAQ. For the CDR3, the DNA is TGTGCCAGCAGCTTAGCTCCTAGGGGGCCAAGGGGGATCCAGCATTTT. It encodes CASSLAPRGPRGIQHF.

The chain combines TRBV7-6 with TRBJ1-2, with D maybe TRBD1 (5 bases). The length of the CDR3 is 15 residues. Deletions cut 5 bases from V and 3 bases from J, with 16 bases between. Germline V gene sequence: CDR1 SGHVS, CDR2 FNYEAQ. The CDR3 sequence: CASSPGIGVDYGYTF. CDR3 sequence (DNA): TGTGCCAGCAGCCCAGGAATAGGGGTGGACTATGGCTACACCTTC. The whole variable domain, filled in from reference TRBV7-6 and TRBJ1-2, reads GAGVSQSPRYKVTKRGQDVALRCDPISGHVSLYWYRQALGQGPEFLTYFNYEAQQDKSGLPNDRFSAERPEGSISTLTIQRTEQRDSAMYRCASSPGIGVDYGYTFGSGTRLTVV.

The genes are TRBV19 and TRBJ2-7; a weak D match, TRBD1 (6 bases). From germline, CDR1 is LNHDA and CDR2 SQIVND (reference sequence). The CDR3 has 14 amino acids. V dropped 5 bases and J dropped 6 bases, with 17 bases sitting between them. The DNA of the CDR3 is TGTGCCAGTAGTGTAACAGGGATTCCGGGCGAGCAGTACTTC. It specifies CASSVTGIPGEQYF.

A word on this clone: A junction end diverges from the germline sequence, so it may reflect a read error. The CDR3 protein is CASSPGLAASHEQYF. CDR3 nucleotide sequence: TGTGCCAGCAGCCCGGGACTAGCGGCCTCCCACGAGCAGTACTTC. The gene calls are TRBV27 and TRBJ2-7; 11 positions agree with TRBD2. CDR1 is MNHEY and CDR2 is SMNVEV in the germline V gene (reference sequence). The CDR3 sequence is 15 residues long.

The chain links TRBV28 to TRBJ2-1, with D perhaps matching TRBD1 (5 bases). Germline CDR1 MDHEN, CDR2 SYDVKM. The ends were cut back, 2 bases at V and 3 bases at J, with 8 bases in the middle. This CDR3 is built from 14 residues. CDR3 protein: CASSLLGDYNEQFF. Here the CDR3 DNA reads TGTGCCAGCAGTTTACTAGGGGACTACAATGAGCAGTTCTTC.